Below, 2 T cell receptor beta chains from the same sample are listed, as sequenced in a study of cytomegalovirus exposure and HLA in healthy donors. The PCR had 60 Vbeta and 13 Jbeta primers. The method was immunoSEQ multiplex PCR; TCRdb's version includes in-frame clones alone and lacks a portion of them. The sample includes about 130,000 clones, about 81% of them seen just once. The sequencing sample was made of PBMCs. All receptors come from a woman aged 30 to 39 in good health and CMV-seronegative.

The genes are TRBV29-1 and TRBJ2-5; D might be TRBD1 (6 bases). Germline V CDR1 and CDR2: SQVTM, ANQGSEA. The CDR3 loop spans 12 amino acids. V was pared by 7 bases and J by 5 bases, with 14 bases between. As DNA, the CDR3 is TGCAGCGATGTCGGGACATCGGAGACCCAGTACTTC. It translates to CSDVGTSETQYF.

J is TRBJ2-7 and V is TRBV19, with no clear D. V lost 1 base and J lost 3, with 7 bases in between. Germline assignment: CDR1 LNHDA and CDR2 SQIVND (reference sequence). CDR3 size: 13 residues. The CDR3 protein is CASSIGSSYEQYF. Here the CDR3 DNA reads TGTGCCAGTAGTATAGGTAGCAGCTACGAGCAGTACTTC.